The 24 T cell receptor beta chains in this list originate from one sample, sequenced in a study of blood T cell repertoires in COVID-19. Repertoires were generated with immunoSEQ multiplex PCR, while TCRdb's copy carries only in-frame clones and drops some. The table has about 180,000 clones, roughly 84% seen once. The material sequenced was PBMCs or T cells enriched from blood (not recorded which). The receptors were sampled from a man in his sixties who had recovered from COVID-19.

This rearrangement joins TRBV7-9 to TRBJ2-1, with D perhaps TRBD2 (5 bases). With 5 bases removed from V and 7 bases from J, the gap between germline ends came to 15 bases. The CDR3 consists of 14 residues. Per the germline V gene, CDR1 is SEHNR and CDR2 is FQNEAQ (reference sequence). CDR3 nucleotide sequence: TGTGCCAGCAGCCCAGAAGGTCTAGCAAATGAGCAGTTCTTC. It translates to CASSPEGLANEQFF.

J is TRBJ2-7 and V is TRBV29-1; 7 bases line up with TRBD1. J lost 0 bases, V lost 1 base, and 15 bases had no gene match. The CDR3 totals 18 residues. In germline, CDR1 is SQVTM, CDR2 ANQGSEA. CDR3 DNA: TGCAGCGTTGAAGGTCTATTGGCGAGGGACAGTAGCTCCTACGAGCAGTACTTC. As protein: CSVEGLLARDSSSYEQYF.

This clone has only one observation. CDR3 sequence reads: CASSSRGTYNEQFF. CDR3 bases: TGTGCCAGCAGCAGCAGGGGCACCTACAATGAGCAGTTCTTC. The chain has TRBV11-3 and TRBJ2-1; weak D call: TRBD1 (6 bases). Between the trimmed V and J ends, which lost 5 bases and 2 bases, there was a span of 10 bases. The V gene's germline CDR1 is SGHNT and CDR2 YENEEA. The CDR3 has 14 amino acids.

The chain combines TRBV28 with TRBJ2-7, with D unclear. Germline V lookup: CDR1 MDHEN, CDR2 SYDVKM. The CDR3 covers 13 residues. The V and J ends lost 1 base and 6 bases respectively, with 10 bases between them. CDR3 region: CASSLLRGLEQYF. As DNA, the CDR3 is TGTGCCAGCAGTTTATTACGAGGCCTCGAGCAGTACTTC.

This clone has just a few counts. V usage is TRBV6-5 and J usage is TRBJ1-3, with D maybe TRBD1 (5 bases). The V gene's germline CDR1 is MNHEY and CDR2 SVGAGI. V lost 2 bases, J lost 0 bases, and 11 bases lay in between. This CDR3 comprises 16 residues. The CDR3 DNA is TGTGCCAGCAGTTACAACAGGCCAAGCTCTGGAAACACCATATATTTT. Translating it yields CASSYNRPSSGNTIYF.

The chain has TRBV6-5 and TRBJ2-3, with 8 bases that match TRBD2. The J segment lost 3 bases and the V segment lost 7 bases, leaving 6 bases of the junction unmatched. Germline CDR1 is MNHEY and CDR2 is SVGAGI. The length of the CDR3 is 14 residues. The CDR3 sequence: CASNSGSGTDTQYF. The CDR3 DNA reads TGTGCCAGCAACAGCGGGAGTGGAACAGATACGCAGTATTTT.

There are many counts of this clone. Other nucleotide sequences from this sample produce the same CDR3. The CDR3 DNA sequence: TGTGCCAGCAGCTTAGCAGGGAGGGATTCACCCCTCCACTTT. Translation: CASSLAGRDSPLHF. The chain employs TRBV7-9 and TRBJ1-6; D is unclear. CDR1 and CDR2 from the germline V gene are SEHNR and FQNEAQ (reference sequence). The V end was cut by 0 bases, the J end by 8 bases, with 8 bases between. The CDR3 spans 14 residues.

This clone appeared a few times. The chain is built from TRBV28 and TRBJ1-6; 10 nucleotides agree with TRBD1. V lost 5 bases, J lost 9 bases, and 16 bases stayed unmatched. Per the germline V gene, CDR1 is MDHEN and CDR2 is SYDVKM. The CDR3 covers 18 residues. CDR3 loop: CASSTRDRGGPLGSPLHF. The CDR3, as DNA: TGTGCCAGCAGTACCCGGGACAGGGGAGGTCCTTTGGGTTCACCCCTCCACTTT. Supplemented by reference TRBV28 and TRBJ1-6, the full variable domain reads DVKVTQSSRYLVKRTGEKVFLECVQDMDHENMFWYRQDPGLGLRLIYFSYDVKMKEKGDIPEGYSVSREKKERFSLILESASTNQTSMYLCASSTRDRGGPLGSPLHFGNGTRLTVT.

The rearrangement uses TRBV25-1 and TRBJ1-3; the D gene is possibly TRBD1 (6 bases). Per germline, CDR1 MGHDK and CDR2 SYGVNS. The CDR3 covers 13 residues. Trimming pared 10 bases from V and 5 bases from J, leaving 15 bases between. The CDR3 here is CATCSTGRNTIYF. The CDR3, as DNA: TGTGCCACCTGTTCGACAGGAAGAAACACCATATATTTT.

CDR3 bases: TGTGCCAGCAGCTTTGGCGGGGGTTCCTACAATGAGCAGTTCTTC. It codes for CASSFGGGSYNEQFF. This chain joins TRBV5-8 and TRBJ2-1, with 7 bases aligning to TRBD2. After removal of 2 bases from V and 1 base from J, the junction contained 3 bases not matched to a gene. This CDR3 has 15 residues. Germline V CDR1 and CDR2: SGHTS, YDEGEE.

The V and J genes are TRBV2 and TRBJ1-2; D ambiguous. The CDR3 covers 15 residues. The V end lost 0 bases, the J end lost 1 base, and 9 bases lay between the germline ends. The germline CDR1 and CDR2 sequences are SNHLY and FYNNEI. CDR3 sequence: CASSEAPGINYGYTF. The CDR3 nucleotides are TGTGCCAGCAGTGAAGCGCCGGGGATTAACTATGGCTACACCTTC.

The chain recombines TRBV21-1 with TRBJ2-7; whether TRBD1, the table's D call, matches the DNA was not checked. TRBV21-1 constitutes a pseudogene. CDR3 size: 14 residues. CDR3 sequence: CASSTGQGTYEQYF. Here the CDR3 DNA reads TGTGCCAGCAGCACAGGACAGGGTACATACGAGCAGTACTTC.

This chain joins TRBV21-1 and TRBJ1-6; the D segment call TRBD1 is taken from the table without a DNA check. TRBV21-1 is a pseudogene locus. CDR3 length equals 12 residues. The CDR3, as DNA: TGTGCCAGCCTGGGACACCTAGGGTCCCTCCACTTT. Translated, it gives CASLGHLGSLHF.

The chain uses TRBV5-1 and TRBJ2-1, with D possibly being TRBD2 (6 bases). Germline CDR1 and CDR2: SGHRS and YFSETQ. The CDR3 totals 15 residues. Trimming shortened V by 2 bases and J by 5 bases, and 14 bases separated the two germline ends. CDR3 loop: CASSFSLAPHNEQFF. The CDR3 DNA follows: TGCGCCAGCAGCTTCTCCCTAGCGCCCCACAATGAGCAGTTCTTC.

The chain couples TRBV27 to TRBJ2-3; no firm D call. Germline CDR1 MNHEY, CDR2 SMNVEV (reference sequence). Trimming removed 6 bases from V and 0 bases from J, with 13 bases in between. The CDR3 contains 15 residues. CDR3: CASSPRSYSTDTQYF. CDR3 sequence (DNA): TGTGCCAGCAGCCCCCGGAGCTATAGCACAGATACGCAGTATTTT.

This chain joins TRBV27 and TRBJ2-7, with D maybe TRBD2 (6 bases). Looked up from germline, CDR1 is MNHEY and CDR2 is SMNVEV (reference sequence). V lost 1 base to trimming and J lost 4 bases, with 20 bases between them. The CDR3 covers 17 residues. The CDR3 DNA reads as TGTGCCAGCAGTTTATTCCCCCTTTCCGGGAGAAGGTACGAGCAGTACTTC. This sequence encodes CASSLFPLSGRRYEQYF.

The chain has TRBV19 and TRBJ2-5; TRBD2 is a possible D gene (5 bases). The ends were cut back, 5 bases at V and 5 bases at J, with 18 bases in the middle. The germline gives CDR1 LNHDA, CDR2 SQIVND (reference sequence). The CDR3 extends over 15 amino acids. In nucleotides, the CDR3 is TGTGCCAGTAGTTATCAACGGGGATCGCGGGAGACCCAGTACTTC. It encodes CASSYQRGSRETQYF.

The genes are TRBV11-2 and TRBJ2-5; D uncertain. Germline loops: CDR1 SGHAT, CDR2 FQNNGV. The CDR3 totals 14 residues. V was pared by 0 bases and J by 4 bases, with 9 bases between. The CDR3, as DNA: TGTGCCAGCAGCTTAGATCGGCTAGTAGAGACCCAGTACTTC. As protein: CASSLDRLVETQYF.

The chain has TRBV5-1 and TRBJ2-7; 11 bases line up with TRBD2. The CDR3 totals 16 residues. Germline lookup yields CDR1 SGHRS and CDR2 YFSETQ. V trimming: 1 base; J trimming: 6 bases; junction bases outside the gene matches: 9. The CDR3 sequence: CASSLRASGGPSEQYF. CDR3 sequence (DNA): TGCGCCAGCAGCTTGAGAGCTAGCGGGGGGCCTTCCGAGCAGTACTTC.

CDR3 protein: CASSPTAGLGYGYTF. In DNA form, the CDR3 reads TGTGCCAGCAGCCCCACAGCGGGGCTTGGCTATGGCTACACCTTC. The chain carries TRBV11-2 and TRBJ1-2; tentative D call: TRBD1 (5 bases). The CDR3 spans 15 residues. CDR1 is SGHAT and CDR2 is FQNNGV in the germline V gene. V lost 5 bases and J 4 bases, leaving 17 bases between the germline ends.

This clone was recorded only once. This chain joins TRBV28 and TRBJ2-7; 7 bases map to TRBD1. The V segment lost 3 bases and the J segment 3 bases; nucleotides outside the gene matches: 14. Germline CDR1 and CDR2: MDHEN and SYDVKM. The CDR3 runs to 17 residues. CDR3 protein: CASSLHRQGTAYYEQYF. The CDR3 DNA sequence: TGTGCCAGCAGTTTGCATCGGCAGGGGACAGCATACTACGAGCAGTACTTC. The full variable domain, its missing parts supplied by reference TRBV28 and TRBJ2-7, is DVKVTQSSRYLVKRTGEKVFLECVQDMDHENMFWYRQDPGLGLRLIYFSYDVKMKEKGDIPEGYSVSREKKERFSLILESASTNQTSMYLCASSLHRQGTAYYEQYFGPGTRLTVT.

J is TRBJ2-1 and V is TRBV5-4, with 7 positions matching TRBD2. The V gene end was trimmed by 3 bases and the J gene end by 12 bases; junction bases not matched to a gene: 6. The germline CDR1 and CDR2 sequences are SGHNT and YYREEE (reference sequence). CDR3 size: 12 residues. The DNA for the CDR3 is TGTGCCAGCAGCTCAGGCGGGGGTGGGCAGTTCTTC. Translating it yields CASSSGGGGQFF.

The chain joins TRBV6-5 to TRBJ2-5, with D possibly being TRBD2 (6 bases). The CDR3 is 14 residues long. Germline V gene sequence: CDR1 MNHEY, CDR2 SVGAGI. The ends were cut back, 6 bases at V and 3 bases at J, with 14 bases in the middle. The DNA of the CDR3 is TGTGCCAGCAGCTCCCCACGGAGGGAAGAGACCCAGTACTTC. Its translation: CASSSPRREETQYF.

This chain joins TRBV6-5 and TRBJ1-1, with 7 bases matching TRBD1. CDR3 length: 14 amino acids. After removal of 6 bases from V and 11 bases from J, the junction contained 15 bases not matched to a gene. CDR1 and CDR2 (germline): MNHEY, SVGAGI. The CDR3 spells CASSRTGADRVAFF. The CDR3 bases are TGTGCCAGCAGCCGAACAGGGGCCGACCGGGTTGCTTTCTTT.